This T cell receptor (beta chain) was obtained from a study of cytomegalovirus exposure and HLA in healthy donors. Study-level background: Earlier results showed 90 million to 130 million unique TCR beta sequences derived from roughly 200 million T cells. Points from the study as a whole: In a later analysis, common viral pathogens appeared linked to several of the most significant clusters. A later analysis, which compared TCR beta chains of equal frequency, found the HLA-associated ones more clonally expanded. Later analysis demonstrated an association between a missense DCLRE1C variant and TCR beta V- and J-gene trimming.

The CDR3 runs to 13 residues. Trimming took 4 bases from V and 5 from J, leaving 15 bases between them. Per germline, CDR1 SQVTM and CDR2 ANQGSEA. The PCR employed 60 Vbeta primers together with 13 Jbeta primers. The assay was immunoSEQ multiplex PCR, and TCRdb's table has in-frame clones only and misses some. Its table records 45,000 to 70,000 clones. A note on this clone: Its antigen is not known.

This clonotype was sampled from a woman aged 45-59 years in good health and CMV-seropositive. Sequencing was performed on PBMCs. The chain carries TRBV29-1 and TRBJ2-7; D might be TRBD2 (6 bases). The CDR3, as DNA: TGCAGCGTTGCCGGGACTCTAAGGAACGAGCAGTACTTC. It translates to CSVAGTLRNEQYF.